Listed below are T cell receptor beta chains from one sample, sequenced in a study of shared clonotypes between healthy human individuals. Clones were sequenced by immunoSEQ multiplex PCR, and TCRdb holds only the in-frame ones, with some missing. The table records 2 million to 2.5 million clones, approximately 96% of them present only once. The sequenced sample was naive CD4+ T cells sorted from blood. These receptors were taken from a young man in good health. The CDR3 runs from the conserved cysteine through the conserved F or W. The D gene is left open where the match is weak. Only part of the rows carry a size: once, few, many, or a class if the clone is expanded.

NA	NA	TRBV21-1	TRBJ2-7	TGTGCCAGCAGCGGCCTTGGGACAGGGCCCCTCCTATACGAGCAGTACTTC	CASSGLGTGPLLYEQYF
NA	NA	TRBV2	TRBJ2-5	TGTGCCAGAGGGGTGATTCAAGAGACCCAGTACTTC	CARGVIQETQYF
NA	NA	TRBV5-1	TRBJ1-3	TGCGCCAGCAGCGTCACAGGGATCGCTGGAAACACCATATATTTT	CASSVTGIAGNTIYF
NA	NA	TRBV6-1	TRBJ1-5	TGTGCCAGCAGTGAAGGGGCAGTAGGCAATCAGCCCCAGCATTTT	CASSEGAVGNQPQHF
NA	NA	TRBV10-3	TRBJ2-7	TGTGCCATTTCCCGAGATATGCTGGGCGAGCAGTACTTC	CAISRDMLGEQYF
NA	NA	TRBV9	TRBJ2-2	TGTGCCAGCAGCGGTGGGTCCGAGATCGGGGAGCTGTTTTTT	CASSGGSEIGELFF
NA	TRBD2	TRBV5-1	TRBJ2-2	TGCGCCAGCAGCTTGGATCCTAGAGGGACTAGCACCGGGGAGCTGTTTTTT	CASSLDPRGTSTGELFF
NA	NA	TRBV18	TRBJ1-6	TGTGCCAGCTCCCCGCTCGGGCCAACTGTTGATTCACCCCTCCACTTT	CASSPLGPTVDSPLHF
NA	TRBD1	TRBV7-3	TRBJ2-1	TGTGCCAGCAGCCCGGGACAGGGGTCTTACAATGAGCAGTTCTTC	CASSPGQGSYNEQFF
NA	TRBD2	TRBV5-6	TRBJ2-3	TGTGCCAGCAGCTTGGGCCTAGCGGGCACAGATACGCAGTATTTT	CASSLGLAGTDTQYF
NA	NA	TRBV18	TRBJ1-4	TGTGCCAGCTCACCCTACGGGAGCGAACTGTTTTTT	CASSPYGSELFF
few	NA	TRBV30	TRBJ1-2	TGTGCCTGGAGCCCCGTTGGGGGCAGCTATGGCTACACCTTC	CAWSPVGGSYGYTF
NA	NA	TRBV23-1	TRBJ1-1	TGCGCCAGCAGTCAATCGGCCACGAGGGGTATCTATCTAGTCACTGAAGCTTTCTTT	CASSQSATRGIYLVTEAFF
NA	NA	TRBV6-6	TRBJ1-1	TGTGCCAGCAGTTACACGACAGGAACGAACACTGAAGCTTTCTTT	CASSYTTGTNTEAFF
NA	NA	TRBV6-1	TRBJ1-1	TGTGCCAGCAGTGAAATGGAAGGGCTAATGAACACTGAAGCTTTCTTT	CASSEMEGLMNTEAFF
NA	NA	TRBV11-2	TRBJ1-6	TGTGCCAGCAGCCAGACGGGTTCAACCTATAATTCACCCCTCCACTTT	CASSQTGSTYNSPLHF
NA	NA	TRBV21-1	TRBJ2-1	TGTGCCAGCAGCAAACCAGCGGGAGACCACAATGAGCAGTTCTTC	CASSKPAGDHNEQFF
NA	NA	TRBV5-1	TRBJ2-2	TGCGCCAGCAGCTTGGTCGAGGGGAACACCGGGGAGCTGTTTTTT	CASSLVEGNTGELFF
NA	NA	TRBV6-5	TRBJ1-3	TGTGCCAGCAGTTCCCCGGGCAGACACTCTGGAAACACCATATATTTT	CASSSPGRHSGNTIYF
NA	NA	TRBV5-1	TRBJ1-1	TGCGCCAGCAGCTTTTCCTCCATGAACACTGAAGCTTTCTTT	CASSFSSMNTEAFF
NA	NA	TRBV30	TRBJ1-1	TGTGCCTGGACGCGGGCGAACACTGAAGCTTTCTTT	CAWTRANTEAFF
NA	NA	TRBV29-1	TRBJ2-5	TGCAGCGTTGACTTAGCGCAAGAGACCCAGTACTTC	CSVDLAQETQYF
NA	NA	TRBV30	TRBJ1-2	TGTGCCTGGATTCGGATAGTGGGAGGCTACACCTTC	CAWIRIVGGYTF
NA	NA	TRBV20-1	TRBJ1-3	TGCAGTGCACCTCTTGGGGGGACCATATATTTT	CSAPLGGTIYF
NA	NA	TRBV6-5	TRBJ1-1	TGTGCCAGCAGTTACTCGACACCCACGTACACTGAAGCTTTCTTT	CASSYSTPTYTEAFF
NA	NA	TRBV14	TRBJ1-2	TGTGCCAGCAGCCAAGCGGGGGCGTTTGGCTACACCTTC	CASSQAGAFGYTF
NA	TRBD1	TRBV10-3	TRBJ1-1	TGTGCCATTAAACAGGGGACCACTGAAGCTTTCTTT	CAIKQGTTEAFF
NA	TRBD2	TRBV19	TRBJ2-7	TGTGCCAGTAGTATCGAGACTAGCGGGAGCCAGCAGTACTTC	CASSIETSGSQQYF
NA	NA	TRBV6-1	TRBJ1-2	TGTGCCAGCAGTGAAGAGCCACAGGGCGGTAGAGGCTACACCTTC	CASSEEPQGGRGYTF
NA	NA	TRBV27	TRBJ2-7	TGTGCCAGCAGTTTAACTGAGGGGGGTTCCTACGAGCAGTACTTC	CASSLTEGGSYEQYF
NA	NA	TRBV5-6	TRBJ1-4	TGTGCCAGCAGCTCTCAGGGGACAACTAATGAAAAACTGTTTTTT	CASSSQGTTNEKLFF
NA	TRBD1	TRBV4-1	TRBJ1-2	TGCGCCAGCAGCCAAGAAGGACAGGGGGTTTGGTATGGCTACACCTTC	CASSQEGQGVWYGYTF
NA	TRBD2	TRBV6-1	TRBJ2-1	TGTGCCAGCAGTGTTACTAGCGGGGGGACTTTCTACAATGAGCAGTTCTTC	CASSVTSGGTFYNEQFF
NA	NA	TRBV7-9	TRBJ1-4	TGTGCCAGCAAGGGGGATAATGAAAAACTGTTTTTT	CASKGDNEKLFF
NA	NA	TRBV5-8	TRBJ2-1	TGTGCCAGCAGCAAGGGACTTACAAATGAGCAGTTCTTC	CASSKGLTNEQFF
NA	TRBD1	TRBV7-6	TRBJ2-3	TGTGCCAGCAGCTTAGCCGGGACAGGGACAGCAGATACGCAGTATTTT	CASSLAGTGTADTQYF
once	TRBD2	TRBV7-2	TRBJ2-3	TGTGCCAGCAGCTCCAGGCGGACTAGCGGGGTAGATACGCAGTATTTT	CASSSRRTSGVDTQYF
NA	TRBD1	TRBV5-1	TRBJ1-2	TGCGCCAGCAGCATAGCGACAGGGAGCTATGGCTACACCTTC	CASSIATGSYGYTF
NA	TRBD2	TRBV19	TRBJ2-3	TGTGCCAGTAGTAAAGGAGCGGGAGTTACCACAGATACGCAGTATTTT	CASSKGAGVTTDTQYF
NA	TRBD2	TRBV6-7	TRBJ2-2	TGTGCCAGCAGTTCCTCCTTAACTAGCGGGAGCTTCGCCGGGGAGCTGTTTTTT	CASSSSLTSGSFAGELFF
NA	TRBD2	TRBV7-2	TRBJ2-5	TGTGCCAGCAGCTTGACTAGCGGGGTTCAAGAGACCCAGTACTTC	CASSLTSGVQETQYF
NA	TRBD2	TRBV5-1	TRBJ2-7	TGCGCCAGCAGCTTGGGTGGTAGCGGGAGGGTACAAGCCTACGAGCAGTACTTC	CASSLGGSGRVQAYEQYF
NA	NA	TRBV25-1	TRBJ1-2	TGTGCCAGCAGTGAAGCCAGAAACTATGGCTACACCTTC	CASSEARNYGYTF
NA	NA	TRBV7-8	TRBJ1-3	TGTGCCAGCAGCTTAGGCCTCTGGCTTAACGGAAACACCATATATTTT	CASSLGLWLNGNTIYF
NA	NA	TRBV30	TRBJ1-6	TGTGCCTGCGCCGCCCTACAGCTCACCAGTTCACCCCTCCACTTT	CACAALQLTSSPLHF
NA	NA	TRBV6-5	TRBJ2-2	TGTGCCAGCAGTTACTCCAGCGGTCTTCCCACCGGGGAGCTGTTTTTT	CASSYSSGLPTGELFF
NA	NA	TRBV5-4	TRBJ2-7	TGTGCCAGCAGCCCGGACGGAGATCTCTACGAGCAGTACTTC	CASSPDGDLYEQYF
NA	TRBD1	TRBV9	TRBJ1-4	TGTGCCAGCAGCTTCCGCGGGACAGAGAATGAAAAACTGTTTTTT	CASSFRGTENEKLFF
NA	TRBD1	TRBV5-4	TRBJ2-2	TGTGCCAGCAGCTTGAAGGACAGGGGAACCGGGGAGCTGTTTTTT	CASSLKDRGTGELFF
NA	NA	TRBV10-1	TRBJ2-7	TGCGCCAGCAGCGACTCCCGGGCAGGGGCCTACGAGCAGTACTTC	CASSDSRAGAYEQYF
NA	NA	TRBV25-1	TRBJ1-2	TGTGCCAGCAGTCAGGTTTCTAACTATGGCTACACCTTC	CASSQVSNYGYTF
NA	TRBD1	TRBV9	TRBJ2-7	TGTGCCAGCAGCGTAGCGGCGGAGACAGGGGGGTACGAGCAGTACTTC	CASSVAAETGGYEQYF